The 23 T cell receptor beta chains below were found in one sample sequenced in a study of cytomegalovirus exposure and HLA in healthy donors. The assay was immunoSEQ multiplex PCR, and TCRdb's table has in-frame clones only and misses some. Of 110,000 or so clones listed, approximately 86% are singletons. The sample comprised PBMCs. The receptors stem from a woman between 18 and 29 years old in good health and CMV-seropositive.

The CDR3 is CALRGRANQPQHF. CDR3 in DNA: TGTGCTTTGAGGGGGAGAGCTAATCAGCCCCAGCATTTT. This rearrangement joins TRBV30 to TRBJ1-5; a weak D match, TRBD1 (6 bases). CDR1 GTSNPN and CDR2 SVGIG come from the germline V gene (reference sequence). The CDR3 has 13 residues.

This chain uses TRBV2 with TRBJ1-4; unclear D gene. Between the trimmed V and J ends, which lost 3 bases and 12 bases, there was a span of 11 bases. From germline, CDR1 is SNHLY and CDR2 FYNNEI. The CDR3 runs to 12 residues. The CDR3 spells CASSEAVGELFF. In nucleotides, the CDR3 is TGTGCCAGCAGTGAGGCGGTGGGAGAACTGTTTTTT.

This clone was seen once. V and J are TRBV19 and TRBJ2-7, with 11 positions matching TRBD1. This CDR3 is built from 14 residues. V gave up 6 bases and J gave up 2 bases; unmatched junction bases: 3. Germline V lookup: CDR1 LNHDA, CDR2 SQIVND (reference sequence). The CDR3 DNA is TGTGCCAGTAGGTCGGGACAGGGGGCCTACGAGCAGTACTTC. Its protein is CASRSGQGAYEQYF.

This clone was counted between two and nine times. This rearrangement joins TRBV6-5 to TRBJ2-1, with 7 bases identical to TRBD1. Looked up from germline, CDR1 is MNHEY and CDR2 is SVGAGI. The CDR3 spans 14 residues. V lost 3 bases and J lost 3; bases outside the gene matches: 2. CDR3 amino acids: CASSYGTVYNEQFF. The CDR3, as DNA: TGTGCCAGCAGTTATGGGACAGTCTACAATGAGCAGTTCTTC.

This clone was counted between two and nine times. CDR3 in amino acids: CASSPTDSNTGELFF. The CDR3 coding sequence is TGTGCCAGCAGTCCAACGGACAGCAACACCGGGGAGCTGTTTTTT. The chain recombines TRBV2 with TRBJ2-2; a possible D gene is TRBD1 (6 bases). The germline V gene encodes CDR1 SNHLY and CDR2 FYNNEI. Trimming pared 5 bases from V and 2 bases from J, leaving 12 bases between. The CDR3 totals 15 residues.

The chain employs TRBV6-5 and TRBJ1-5, with 8 nucleotides matching TRBD1. In germline, CDR1 is MNHEY, CDR2 SVGAGI. The V and J ends lost 6 bases and 7 bases, in that order; junction bases with no gene match: 2. The CDR3 is 12 amino acids. As DNA, the CDR3 is TGTGCCAGCAGGACAGGGGAACAGCCCCAGCATTTT. It codes for CASRTGEQPQHF.

This sequence joins TRBV13 and TRBJ2-1, with D possibly TRBD1 on 7 matching bases. The V gene lost 6 bases and the J gene lost 5 bases, with 11 bases spanning the gap. The CDR3 loop spans 13 amino acids. Germline CDR1 reads PRHDT; CDR2 reads FYEKMQ (reference sequence). CDR3 sequence: CASRRDSNNEQFF. In DNA form, the CDR3 reads TGTGCCAGCAGGCGGGACAGCAACAATGAGCAGTTCTTC. The variable domain in full, completed from reference TRBV13 and TRBJ2-1, reads AAGVIQSPRHLIKEKRETATLKCYPIPRHDTVYWYQQGPGQDPQFLISFYEKMQSDKGSIPDRFSAQQFSDYHSELNMSSLELGDSALYFCASRRDSNNEQFFGPGTRLTVL.

The V call is TRBV28, the J call TRBJ1-5, with 10 bases lining up with TRBD1. Germline lookup yields CDR1 MDHEN and CDR2 SYDVKM. After removal of 6 bases from V and 4 bases from J, the junction contained 3 bases not matched to a gene. The CDR3 has 14 amino acids. The CDR3 region is CASSPGQGNQPQHF. Written as DNA, the CDR3 is TGTGCCAGCAGCCCGGGACAGGGGAATCAGCCCCAGCATTTT.

This clone turned up a few times. V is TRBV6-1 and J is TRBJ2-1, with 9 positions matching TRBD2. This CDR3 is 15 amino acids long. The V gene's germline CDR1 is MNHNS and CDR2 SASEGT. Trimming took 2 bases from V and 4 from J; bases not matched to a gene: 3. The CDR3 loop is CASSEFAGGYNEQFF. Here the CDR3 DNA reads TGTGCCAGCAGTGAATTTGCGGGAGGGTACAATGAGCAGTTCTTC.

The rearrangement joins TRBV5-1 to TRBJ1-1; TRBD1 agrees at 9 bases. CDR3 length: 16 amino acids. J lost 6 bases, V lost 7 bases, and 16 bases had no gene match. Per the germline V gene, CDR1 is SGHRS and CDR2 is YFSETQ. CDR3 sequence: CASSPPTGGTTAEAFF. The CDR3 DNA sequence: TGCGCCAGCTCCCCCCCGACAGGGGGTACTACTGCTGAAGCTTTCTTT. Full variable domain (outside the CDR3, taken from reference TRBV5-1 and TRBJ1-1): KAGVTQTPRYLIKTRGQQVTLSCSPISGHRSVSWYQQTPGQGLQFLFEYFSETQRNKGNFPGRFSGRQFSNSRSEMNVSTLELGDSALYLCASSPPTGGTTAEAFFGQGTRLTVV.

V usage is TRBV28 and J usage is TRBJ2-7; a possible D gene is TRBD2 (5 bases). From germline, CDR1 is MDHEN and CDR2 SYDVKM. Deletions cut 7 bases from V and 7 bases from J, with 14 bases between. This CDR3 contains 12 residues. The CDR3 region is CASTPPRGEQYF. Written as DNA, the CDR3 is TGTGCCAGCACCCCCCCCCGGGGTGAGCAGTACTTC. The full variable domain, completed using reference TRBV28 and TRBJ2-7, is DVKVTQSSRYLVKRTGEKVFLECVQDMDHENMFWYRQDPGLGLRLIYFSYDVKMKEKGDIPEGYSVSREKKERFSLILESASTNQTSMYLCASTPPRGEQYFGPGTRLTVT.

The gene calls are TRBV4-1 and TRBJ1-2, with 8 bases aligning to TRBD1. Germline lookup yields CDR1 MGHRA and CDR2 YSYEKL. V gave up 4 bases and J gave up 8 bases; unmatched junction bases: 9. The CDR3 contains 14 residues. CDR3 loop: CASSPQTGAYGYTF. The CDR3 DNA reads TGCGCCAGCAGCCCGCAGACAGGGGCGTACGGCTACACCTTC.

The rearrangement uses TRBV12-5 and TRBJ2-6, with 7 bases that match TRBD1. The length of the CDR3 is 18 residues. With 6 bases clipped from V and 0 bases from J, the junction kept 11 bases outside the gene matches. The germline CDR1 and CDR2 sequences are LGHNT and FRNRAP. The CDR3 protein is CASGDVGQSLSGANVLTF. Written as DNA, the CDR3 is TGTGCTAGTGGGGATGTGGGACAGTCCCTCTCTGGGGCCAACGTCCTGACTTTC. The full variable domain, its missing parts supplied by reference TRBV12-5 and TRBJ2-6, is DARVTQTPRHKVTEMGQEVTMRCQPILGHNTVFWYRQTMMQGLELLAYFRNRAPLDDSGMPKDRFSAEMPDATLATLKIQPSEPRDSAVYFCASGDVGQSLSGANVLTFGAGSRLTVL.

The CDR3 sequence: CASKMRQGTKNIQYF. CDR3 coding DNA: TGTGCCAGCAAAATGCGACAGGGAACCAAAAACATTCAGTACTTC. This chain connects TRBV6-5 to TRBJ2-4; 7 positions agree with TRBD1. The J segment lost 2 bases and the V segment lost 7 bases, leaving 8 bases of the junction unmatched. The CDR3 covers 15 residues. Germline V gives CDR1 MNHEY, CDR2 SVGAGI.

The V and J genes are TRBV28 and TRBJ1-2, with a possible D match to TRBD1 (6 bases). Trimming pared 8 bases from V and 4 bases from J, leaving 26 bases between. Germline-derived CDR1 and CDR2 are MDHEN and SYDVKM. The CDR3 has 17 amino acids. Here the CDR3 DNA reads TGTGCCAGCTTCAACCCATCCACCCACTGGACAGTCTATGGCTACACCTTC. Translating it yields CASFNPSTHWTVYGYTF.

The chain joins TRBV7-2 to TRBJ1-4; D may be TRBD1 (6 bases). CDR1 and CDR2 from the germline V gene are SGHTA and FQGNSA. This CDR3 contains 16 residues. V was clipped by 4 bases and J by 7 bases, with 19 bases between them. The CDR3 protein is CASSYDPTGLGEKLFF. The CDR3 region has the DNA TGTGCCAGCAGCTACGATCCAACAGGGTTGGGTGAAAAACTGTTTTTT.

This clone was counted once. This sequence joins TRBV4-2 and TRBJ2-1; D might be TRBD2 (5 bases). This CDR3 has 15 amino acids. CDR1 and CDR2 (germline): LGHNA, YNFKEQ. V was trimmed by 4 bases and J by 3 bases, leaving 13 bases between them. CDR3 protein: CASSRESGRYNEQFF. CDR3 nucleotide sequence: TGTGCCAGCAGCCGCGAAAGCGGACGCTACAATGAGCAGTTCTTC.

This chain uses TRBV2 with TRBJ2-5; 8 bases fit TRBD2. V lost 8 bases to trimming and J lost 5 bases; unmatched junction nucleotides: 7. The CDR3 is 13 residues long. The germline CDR1 and CDR2 sequences are SNHLY and FYNNEI. DNA of the CDR3: TGTGCCAGCGGGAAGCGGGGGCGGGAGACCCAGTACTTC. It specifies CASGKRGRETQYF.

The CDR3 is CASSQTGNYGYTF. The CDR3 DNA sequence: TGTGCCAGCAGCCAAACAGGGAACTATGGCTACACCTTC. This chain joins TRBV7-8 and TRBJ1-2, with D tentatively TRBD1 (6 bases). The CDR3 totals 13 residues. Per germline, CDR1 SGHVS and CDR2 FQNEAQ. V dropped 5 bases and J dropped 2 bases, with 9 bases sitting between them.

The genes are TRBV7-9 and TRBJ2-7; D may be TRBD2 (6 bases). The CDR3 contains 14 residues. Germline V CDR1 and CDR2: SEHNR, FQNEAQ (reference sequence). Between the trimmed V and J ends, which lost 1 base and 3 bases, there was a span of 10 bases. Here the CDR3 DNA reads TGTGCCAGCAGCTTAGTCGAGGGAGGCTACGAGCAGTACTTC. It is translated as CASSLVEGGYEQYF.

The CDR3 DNA reads as TGTGCCAGCAGTGCCGAACTCACTAGCGCTCGTAGCACAGATACGCAGTATTTT. This sequence encodes CASSAELTSARSTDTQYF. V and J are TRBV6-1 and TRBJ2-3, with 7 bases that match TRBD2. J lost 0 bases, V lost 4 bases, and 13 bases had no gene match. The CDR3 consists of 18 residues. Looked up from germline, CDR1 is MNHNS and CDR2 is SASEGT.

The chain recombines TRBV9 with TRBJ2-1; 12 positions agree with TRBD2. J lost 4 bases, V lost 4 bases, and 6 bases had no gene match. CDR3 length: 16 amino acids. Germline V gene data show CDR1 as SGDLS and CDR2 as YYNGEE. The CDR3 loop reads CASSPLAGGAYNEQFF. CDR3 nucleotides: TGTGCCAGCAGCCCCCTAGCGGGGGGGGCTTACAATGAGCAGTTCTTC.

The chain employs TRBV5-1 and TRBJ2-1; 15 positions agree with TRBD2. CDR1 and CDR2 from the germline V gene are SGHRS and YFSETQ. The J segment lost 8 bases and the V segment lost 4 bases, leaving 10 bases of the junction unmatched. The CDR3 has 17 amino acids. CDR3 in amino acids: CASSPWTSGRVIDEQFF. The CDR3, as DNA: TGCGCCAGCAGCCCTTGGACTAGCGGGAGGGTAATCGATGAGCAGTTCTTC.